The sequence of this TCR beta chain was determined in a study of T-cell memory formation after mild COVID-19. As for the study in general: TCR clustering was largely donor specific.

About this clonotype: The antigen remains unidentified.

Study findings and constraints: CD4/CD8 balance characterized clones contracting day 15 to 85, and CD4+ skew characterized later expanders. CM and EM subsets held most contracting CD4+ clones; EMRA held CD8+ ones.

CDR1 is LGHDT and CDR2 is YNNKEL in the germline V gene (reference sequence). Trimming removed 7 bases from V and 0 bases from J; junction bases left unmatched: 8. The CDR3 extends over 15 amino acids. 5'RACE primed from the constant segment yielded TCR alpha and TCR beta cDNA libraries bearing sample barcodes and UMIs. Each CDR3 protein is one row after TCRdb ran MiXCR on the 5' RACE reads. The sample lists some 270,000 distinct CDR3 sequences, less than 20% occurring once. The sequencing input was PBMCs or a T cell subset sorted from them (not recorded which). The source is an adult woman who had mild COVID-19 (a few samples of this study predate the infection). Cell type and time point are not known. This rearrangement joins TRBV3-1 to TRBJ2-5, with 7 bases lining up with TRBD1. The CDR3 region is CASNPGTVYQETQYF. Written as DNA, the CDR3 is TGTGCCAGCAACCCCGGGACAGTCTACCAAGAGACCCAGTACTTC.